Ten or more counts support the clone carrying this T cell receptor beta chain. cDNA molecules carried unique molecular identifiers, and template switching added a universal primer site. In TCRdb, the 5' RACE reads were re-called with MiXCR into one record per CDR3 protein. Found here are nearly 900,000 distinct CDR3 sequences, 9% to 15% of them singletons; the top ten hold around 1.6%. CDR1 is DFQATT and CDR2 is SNEGSKA in the germline V gene (reference sequence). Germline trimming cut 5 bases from V and 1 base from J; bases unmatched to any gene: 4. This CDR3 is 14 amino acids long. This record comes from a study of identical twins. A further study also used this sample, focusing on yellow fever vaccine responses in identical twins.

The chain employs TRBV20-1 and TRBJ2-1; TRBD2 matches 8 bases. The material sequenced was PBMCs. The receptor was isolated from a young woman in good health. CDR3 DNA: TGCAGTGCTGTAGCGGGGTCTTCCTACAATGAGCAGTTCTTC. Translated, it gives CSAVAGSSYNEQFF.